This TCR beta chain was sequenced during a study of T cell responses to AZD1222 COVID-19 vaccine. Data came from immunoSEQ multiplex PCR; TCRdb stores just in-frame clones and leaves some out. The data contain some 120,000 clones, 90% of them seen just once; the ten biggest clones take up around 4.5%. Germline loops: CDR1 MNHEY, CDR2 SVGAGI. This CDR3 is built from 13 residues. With 8 bases removed from V and 5 bases from J, the gap between germline ends came to 15 bases. This TCR was recovered from an adult in good health. The chain links TRBV6-5 to TRBJ2-5, with D perhaps TRBD1 (5 bases). The sequencing used peripheral blood, collected on day 0 of MenACWY control vaccination. CDR3 sequence: CASVRVGLETQYF. As DNA, the CDR3 is TGTGCCAGCGTCAGGGTGGGCCTTGAGACCCAGTACTTC.